The entry below describes one TCR beta chain. In the study's own analysis: Scientists estimated how many nucleated cells there were by amplifying reference gene primers. Method: immunoSEQ multiplex PCR; TCRdb's copy keeps in-frame clones and lacks some. V, J and clone size are taken as reported in that table, and D and trimming were inferred from the DNA itself. The sample records 210,000 or so clones, approximately 78% being singletons. The data originate from a study of blood T cell repertoires in COVID-19. Study overall: The cDNA or gDNA used as material had been derived from T cells, B-cell-depleted T cells, or PBMCs.

Germline V gene sequence: CDR1 KGHDR, CDR2 SFDVKD. The J segment lost 6 bases and the V segment lost 0 bases, leaving 7 bases of the junction unmatched. The CDR3 has 16 amino acids. The sequenced sample consisted of peripheral blood. The V call is TRBV24-1, the J call TRBJ2-1; 7 nucleotides match TRBD2. The TCR sequence derives from a woman in her forties with acute or convalescent COVID-19. CDR3 region: CATSDLHSGSGNEQFF. The CDR3 nucleotides are TGTGCCACCAGTGATTTGCATAGCGGGTCGGGCAATGAGCAGTTCTTC.